The rows below give T cell receptor beta chains drawn from one sample of a study of blood T cell repertoires in COVID-19. Some clones are missing from TCRdb's copy, which holds only in-frame ones; the method was immunoSEQ multiplex PCR. This table has approximately 140,000 clones, roughly nine tenths appearing once. What was sequenced was PBMCs or T cells enriched from blood (not recorded which). The receptors shown here come from a woman aged 40-49 years who had been exposed to COVID-19. Each CDR3 is given with its conserved first and last residue. Fields, in order: CDR3 protein, V gene, J gene.

CDR3 protein: CASSLMMGGSTDTQYF
V gene: TRBV7-8
J gene: TRBJ2-3

CDR3 protein: CASSDKGLAEPRNTQYF
V gene: TRBV2
J gene: TRBJ2-3

CDR3 protein: CASSYVGSDYEQYF
V gene: TRBV6-5
J gene: TRBJ2-7

CDR3 protein: CSVRQGATETVEAFF
V gene: TRBV29-1
J gene: TRBJ1-1

CDR3 protein: CATREREGPSTEAFF
V gene: TRBV28
J gene: TRBJ1-1

CDR3 protein: CAAKGQGYNEQFF
V gene: TRBV19
J gene: TRBJ2-1

CDR3 protein: CASNQDFFRSYNEQFF
V gene: TRBV19
J gene: TRBJ2-1

CDR3 protein: CASSVQEQGGKLFF
V gene: TRBV2
J gene: TRBJ1-4

CDR3 protein: CASSDTGGPTGELFF
V gene: TRBV9
J gene: TRBJ2-2

CDR3 protein: CASSPSQGLGEKLFF
V gene: TRBV5-1
J gene: TRBJ1-4

CDR3 protein: CASGPGSSTNEKLFF
V gene: TRBV12-5
J gene: TRBJ1-4

CDR3 protein: CAISEKLNQPQHF
V gene: TRBV10-3
J gene: TRBJ1-5

CDR3 protein: CSAKGGRENEQFF
V gene: TRBV29-1
J gene: TRBJ2-1

CDR3 protein: CASSYSNRVETQYF
V gene: TRBV6-6
J gene: TRBJ2-5

CDR3 protein: CASSETENTEAFF
V gene: TRBV25-1
J gene: TRBJ1-1

CDR3 protein: CASSSNSGRDFYEQYF
V gene: TRBV9
J gene: TRBJ2-7

CDR3 protein: CASSVTTGYDGYTF
V gene: TRBV9
J gene: TRBJ1-2

CDR3 protein: CASSGSGEGREKLFF
V gene: TRBV5-1
J gene: TRBJ1-4

CDR3 protein: CASSKGGSGNTIYF
V gene: TRBV27
J gene: TRBJ1-3

CDR3 protein: CASSQGPATGDGNTIYF
V gene: TRBV4-1
J gene: TRBJ1-3

CDR3 protein: CASSHLTGHNSPLHF
V gene: TRBV4-1
J gene: TRBJ1-6

CDR3 protein: CASSRTSGRSTGELFF
V gene: TRBV5-1
J gene: TRBJ2-2

CDR3 protein: CASSIRLLNTGELFF
V gene: TRBV19
J gene: TRBJ2-2

CDR3 protein: CASSLGGGKVNTEAFF
V gene: TRBV5-5
J gene: TRBJ1-1

CDR3 protein: CASSSATGGYEQYF
V gene: TRBV5-1
J gene: TRBJ2-7

CDR3 protein: CSASTLSGRAYEQYF
V gene: TRBV20-1
J gene: TRBJ2-7

CDR3 protein: CATRGSSYNSPLHF
V gene: TRBV15
J gene: TRBJ1-6

CDR3 protein: CASIGTGNYNEQFF
V gene: TRBV6-5
J gene: TRBJ2-1

CDR3 protein: CSARDRRRIETQYF
V gene: TRBV29-1
J gene: TRBJ2-5

CDR3 protein: CASSVFNTHYTDTQYF
V gene: TRBV27
J gene: TRBJ2-3

CDR3 protein: CASSMGGPSSGNTIYF
V gene: TRBV19
J gene: TRBJ1-3

CDR3 protein: CASSPDRVQPQHF
V gene: TRBV5-5
J gene: TRBJ1-5

CDR3 protein: CASSPGRGYGYTF
V gene: TRBV5-8
J gene: TRBJ1-2

CDR3 protein: CASSLNPNTQETQYF
V gene: TRBV11-2
J gene: TRBJ2-5

CDR3 protein: CASRSGMRNEKLFF
V gene: TRBV6-5
J gene: TRBJ1-4

CDR3 protein: CASSRDYQSYNEQFF
V gene: TRBV7-2
J gene: TRBJ2-1

CDR3 protein: CASRSGTAGSGNTIYF
V gene: TRBV4-1
J gene: TRBJ1-3

CDR3 protein: CASNGGSYNSPLHF
V gene: TRBV19
J gene: TRBJ1-6

CDR3 protein: CASSQFLSTSVSYEQYF
V gene: TRBV16
J gene: TRBJ2-7

CDR3 protein: CASKLGQANEKLFF
V gene: TRBV28
J gene: TRBJ1-4

CDR3 protein: CASSIGLAGGIHEQFF
V gene: TRBV19
J gene: TRBJ2-1

CDR3 protein: CASSDSGSSHEQYF
V gene: TRBV25-1
J gene: TRBJ2-7

CDR3 protein: CASSLVGQGAKTQYF
V gene: TRBV5-4
J gene: TRBJ2-5

CDR3 protein: CASSEHFGGYTF
V gene: TRBV2
J gene: TRBJ1-2

CDR3 protein: CASSPPARMGTDTQYF
V gene: TRBV18
J gene: TRBJ2-3

CDR3 protein: CASSLGRGRDTEAFF
V gene: TRBV7-6
J gene: TRBJ1-1

CDR3 protein: CASSMDSGTGGIAIQYF
V gene: TRBV13
J gene: TRBJ2-4

CDR3 protein: CASSWAGANGYTF
V gene: TRBV12-3/TRBV12-4
J gene: TRBJ1-2

CDR3 protein: CATSGFKSGSADDNSPLHF
V gene: TRBV24-1
J gene: TRBJ1-6

CDR3 protein: CASSRSGTNTEAFF
V gene: TRBV4-3
J gene: TRBJ1-1